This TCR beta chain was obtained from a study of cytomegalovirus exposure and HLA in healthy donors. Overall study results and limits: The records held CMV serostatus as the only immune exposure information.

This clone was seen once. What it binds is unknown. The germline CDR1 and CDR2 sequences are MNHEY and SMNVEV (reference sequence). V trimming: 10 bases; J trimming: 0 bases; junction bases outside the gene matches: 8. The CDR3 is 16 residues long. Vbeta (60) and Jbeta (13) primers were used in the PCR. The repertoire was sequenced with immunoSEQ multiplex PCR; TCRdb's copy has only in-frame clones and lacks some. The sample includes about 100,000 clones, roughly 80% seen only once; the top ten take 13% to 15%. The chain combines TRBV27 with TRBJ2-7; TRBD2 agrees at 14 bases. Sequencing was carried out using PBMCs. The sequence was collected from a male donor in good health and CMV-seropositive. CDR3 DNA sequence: TGTGCCACCGCCAGACTAGCGGGGGGGAGCTCCTACGAGCAGTACTTC. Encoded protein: CATARLAGGSSYEQYF.